A single sample gave rise to the 7 T cell receptor beta chains below, sequenced in a study of T-cell memory formation after mild COVID-19. Using its own MiXCR run on the 5' RACE reads, TCRdb lists one record per CDR3 protein. Here the sample spans fewer than 350,000 distinct CDR3 sequences, over 11% being singletons. Sequencing was carried out using PBMCs or a T cell subset sorted from them (not recorded which). Receptors were obtained from a man aged 18 to 29 who had mild COVID-19 (a few samples of this study predate the infection). Cell type and time point are not known.

This clonotype was seen many times. The CDR3 region has the DNA TGTGCCAGCAGTCGCGTTGAGGGGGCTTCCTACAATGAGCAGTTCTTC. The encoded protein is CASSRVEGASYNEQFF. This chain links TRBV25-1 with TRBJ2-1; TRBD1 agrees at 7 bases. This CDR3 has 16 residues. After removal of 5 bases from V and 1 base from J, the junction contained 8 bases not matched to a gene. Looked up from germline, CDR1 is MGHDK and CDR2 is SYGVNS.

V usage is TRBV5-6 and J usage is TRBJ2-1; 10 bases match TRBD1. Germline CDR1 reads SGHDT; CDR2 reads YYEEEE. The CDR3 extends over 15 amino acids. The V gene end was trimmed by 3 bases and the J gene end by 7 bases; junction bases not matched to a gene: 7. The CDR3 nucleotides read TGTGCCAGCAGCTACCGGGACAGGGGAAGAAATGAGCAGTTCTTC. Residues: CASSYRDRGRNEQFF.

This clonotype was observed many times. The chain uses TRBV7-9 and TRBJ2-7; 8 positions match TRBD1. CDR3 length: 15 amino acids. Germline assignment: CDR1 SEHNR and CDR2 FQNEAQ (reference sequence). Trimming took 1 base from V and 3 from J; bases not matched to a gene: 5. Written as DNA, the CDR3 is TGTGCCAGCAGCTTAGGAGGACAGGGAGACTACGAGCAGTACTTC. This gives the protein CASSLGGQGDYEQYF. The variable domain in full, completed from reference TRBV7-9 and TRBJ2-7, reads DTGVSQNPRHKITKRGQNVTFRCDPISEHNRLYWYRQTLGQGPEFLTYFQNEAQLEKSRLLSDRFSAERPKGSFSTLEIQRTEQGDSAMYLCASSLGGQGDYEQYFGPGTRLTVT.

This clonotype was picked up a small number of times. The gene calls are TRBV5-1 and TRBJ2-3; D call uncertain. Trimming pared 7 bases from V and 3 bases from J, leaving 15 bases between. From germline, CDR1 is SGHRS and CDR2 YFSETQ. This CDR3 region has 14 residues. The CDR3 coding sequence is TGCGCCAGCGATTCGGGCCGACCGACAGATACGCAGTATTTT. Translation: CASDSGRPTDTQYF.

This chain joins TRBV7-2 and TRBJ2-2; TRBD1 might be the D (6 bases). The ends were cut back, 4 bases at V and 6 bases at J, with 15 bases in the middle. The CDR3 extends over 15 amino acids. Germline V lookup: CDR1 SGHTA, CDR2 FQGNSA. This CDR3 reads CASSSQGRVAGELFF. Written as DNA, the CDR3 is TGTGCCAGCAGCTCCCAGGGGCGCGTGGCCGGGGAGCTGTTTTTT.

This clonotype has a handful of counts. The gene calls are TRBV7-2 and TRBJ1-1; possible D gene TRBD1, 6 bases. Trimming shortened V by 3 bases and J by 4 bases, and 15 bases separated the two germline ends. Germline assignment: CDR1 SGHTA and CDR2 FQGNSA. There are 15 residues in the CDR3. The CDR3 loop is CASSLAAGQGTEAFF. The CDR3 DNA is TGTGCCAGCAGCTTGGCGGCGGGACAAGGCACTGAAGCTTTCTTT.

Many counts were recorded for this clonotype. This chain connects TRBV29-1 to TRBJ2-7; D is uncertain. The ends were cut back, 6 bases at V and 2 bases at J, with 8 bases in the middle. The CDR3 is 11 residues long. Germline V gene sequence: CDR1 SQVTM, CDR2 ANQGSEA. The DNA for the CDR3 is TGCAGCGTGGGGAACACCTACGAGCAGTACTTC. Amino acids: CSVGNTYEQYF.